What follows are 20 T cell receptor beta chains derived from one specimen sequenced in a study of PD-L1 blockade in urothelial cancer. Documented time point: peripheral blood 6 weeks after treatment start. Profiled with immunoSEQ multiplex PCR; TCRdb holds only in-frame clones, not every one. Of roughly 76,000 clones listed, approximately 89% are singletons. This specimen was PBMCs, taken around atezolizumab (anti-PD-L1) treatment. These receptors came from an elderly woman with urothelial cancer.

This sequence joins TRBV5-1 and TRBJ2-1; D perhaps matches TRBD2 (5 bases). The CDR3 contains 13 residues. The germline gives CDR1 SGHRS, CDR2 YFSETQ. With 0 bases removed from V and 7 bases from J, the gap between germline ends came to 8 bases. CDR3: CASSLGLLNEQFF. The CDR3 DNA reads as TGCGCCAGCAGCTTGGGACTACTAAATGAGCAGTTCTTC.

The chain joins TRBV6-1 to TRBJ1-1; D gene unclear. Germline lookup yields CDR1 MNHNS and CDR2 SASEGT. V was clipped by 2 bases and J by 3 bases, with 10 bases between them. This CDR3 region has 14 residues. CDR3 in DNA: TGTGCCAGCAGTGAAAGGTGGGAGTACACTGAAGCTTTCTTT. Its translation: CASSERWEYTEAFF.

The genes are TRBV10-3 and TRBJ2-1, with 7 bases matching TRBD2. Germline CDR1 is ENHRY and CDR2 is SYGVKD. This CDR3 is 13 amino acids long. With V trimmed by 11 bases and J by 8 bases, 12 bases remained unmatched. CDR3 residues: CAVGGLGGDEQFF. CDR3 in DNA: TGTGCCGTCGGGGGGTTGGGTGGCGATGAGCAGTTCTTC.

CDR3 sequence: CASSVDQLGNTIYF. CDR3 sequence (DNA): TGTGCCAGCAGCGTAGACCAACTTGGAAACACCATATATTTT. This chain links TRBV9 with TRBJ1-3; D uncertain. There are 14 residues in the CDR3. The germline V gene encodes CDR1 SGDLS and CDR2 YYNGEE. V lost 0 bases, J lost 3 bases, and 7 bases lay in between.

This clone was seen just once. This chain connects TRBV11-2 to TRBJ2-7; D is perhaps TRBD1 (6 bases). V was pared by 1 base and J by 2 bases, with 9 bases between. The germline V gene encodes CDR1 SGHAT and CDR2 FQNNGV. This CDR3 is 14 amino acids long. This CDR3 is CASSLAGAPYEQYF. The CDR3 bases are TGTGCCAGCAGCTTAGCAGGGGCTCCCTACGAGCAGTACTTC.

J is TRBJ1-1 and V is TRBV11-2; D unclear. Trimming took 2 bases from V and 8 from J, leaving 9 bases between them. CDR3 length equals 12 residues. Germline-derived CDR1 and CDR2 are SGHAT and FQNNGV. This CDR3 reads CASSLWGGEAFF. CDR3 coding DNA: TGTGCCAGCAGCTTATGGGGAGGGGAAGCTTTCTTT.

This clone was seen only a few times. The rearrangement uses TRBV18 and TRBJ2-3; D is uncertain. Germline CDR1 and CDR2: KGHSH and LQKENI. V was trimmed by 8 bases and J by 0 bases, leaving 3 bases between them. The CDR3 is 11 residues long. The DNA for the CDR3 is TGTGCCAGCCTAAGCACAGATACGCAGTATTTT. Amino acids: CASLSTDTQYF. The full variable domain, with the rest looked up from reference TRBV18 and TRBJ2-3, is NAGVMQNPRHLVRRRGQEARLRCSPMKGHSHVYWYRQLPEEGLKFMVYLQKENIIDESGMPKERFSAEFPKEGPSILRIQQVVRGDSAAYFCASLSTDTQYFGPGTRLTVL.

The chain carries TRBV5-1 and TRBJ1-2; D may be TRBD1 (6 bases). The CDR3 loop spans 15 amino acids. V shed 4 bases and J shed 0 bases, with 13 bases lying between them. Germline V gene lookup returns CDR1 SGHRS and CDR2 YFSETQ. The CDR3 reads CASSPFGQTNYGYTF. CDR3 DNA sequence: TGCGCCAGCAGCCCCTTCGGACAGACTAACTATGGCTACACCTTC.

The genes are TRBV7-9 and TRBJ1-1; unclear D gene. Germline CDR1 and CDR2: SEHNR and FQNEAQ (reference sequence). The CDR3 covers 15 residues. V was trimmed by 4 bases and J by 3 bases, leaving 15 bases between them. The CDR3 nucleotides read TGTGCCAGCAGCTCAGTTGGAAGCGTTGACACTGAAGCTTTCTTT. Amino acid sequence: CASSSVGSVDTEAFF.

The chain couples TRBV5-4 to TRBJ2-2, with TRBD2 identical over 9 bases. Unmatched junction bases numbered 8, after V lost 4 bases and J lost 4 bases. The germline gives CDR1 SGHNT, CDR2 YYREEE (reference sequence). CDR3 length: 16 amino acids. CDR3 DNA sequence: TGTGCCAGCAGCCCCCGGATAGCGGGAGTCACCGGGGAGCTGTTTTTT. Translated, it gives CASSPRIAGVTGELFF.

The gene calls are TRBV5-1 and TRBJ2-1, with 10 nucleotides matching TRBD1. V shed 3 bases and J 5 bases; nucleotides not matched to a gene: 17. The CDR3 is 19 amino acids. CDR1 and CDR2 (germline): SGHRS, YFSETQ. As DNA, the CDR3 is TGCGCCAGCAGCTCAAGGACAGGGGGTAGTTGGTTGGGACACAATGAGCAGTTCTTC. It codes for CASSSRTGGSWLGHNEQFF.

This clone was counted a single time. The chain carries TRBV9 and TRBJ1-4; no clear D gene. CDR1 is SGDLS, CDR2 YYNGEE, per germline. V was pared by 7 bases and J by 4 bases, with 8 bases between. This CDR3 region has 12 residues. Here the CDR3 reads CASGPNNEKLFF. The CDR3 bases are TGTGCCAGCGGCCCGAATAATGAAAAACTGTTTTTT.

This sequence joins TRBV18 and TRBJ1-1; D unclear. Germline-derived CDR1 and CDR2 are KGHSH and LQKENI. Trimming pared 3 bases from V and 0 bases from J, leaving 8 bases between. The CDR3 is 14 residues long. The CDR3 is CASSPAKLNTEAFF. The DNA of the CDR3 is TGTGCCAGCTCACCCGCGAAATTGAACACTGAAGCTTTCTTT.

CDR3 sequence reads: CASSLAARGTGELFF. The CDR3 DNA sequence: TGCGCCAGCAGCTTGGCGGCCAGGGGGACCGGGGAGCTGTTTTTT. The chain recombines TRBV5-1 with TRBJ2-2, with TRBD1 identical over 7 bases. The ends lost 0 bases at V and 5 bases at J; junction bases unmatched: 4. Germline V CDR1 and CDR2: SGHRS, YFSETQ. CDR3 size: 15 residues.

This clone was recorded once. This rearrangement joins TRBV4-2 to TRBJ2-2, with D maybe TRBD1 (6 bases). Trimming cost V 1 base and J 7 bases, with 16 bases left between them. The CDR3 has 16 amino acids. CDR1 and CDR2 from the germline V gene are LGHNA and YNFKEQ. CDR3: CASSQGPGQSGGELFF. The CDR3 bases are TGTGCCAGCAGCCAAGGTCCGGGACAATCTGGCGGGGAGCTGTTTTTT.

The V and J genes are TRBV6-6 and TRBJ2-6; D ambiguous. The ends were cut back, 7 bases at V and 0 bases at J, with 7 bases in the middle. The CDR3 covers 14 residues. The germline CDR1 and CDR2 sequences are MNHNY and SVGAGI (reference sequence). The CDR3 spells CASTPNSGANVLTF. The CDR3 nucleotides read TGTGCCAGCACCCCCAACTCTGGGGCCAACGTCCTGACTTTC.

V usage is TRBV15 and J usage is TRBJ2-4; D might be TRBD1 (6 bases). The ends were cut back, 4 bases at V and 0 bases at J, with 10 bases in the middle. CDR3 length: 15 residues. Per the germline V gene, CDR1 is LNHNV and CDR2 is YYDKDF (reference sequence). CDR3 in amino acids: CATSTSGVAKNIQYF. CDR3 nucleotides: TGTGCCACCAGCACGTCAGGGGTAGCCAAAAACATTCAGTACTTC.

The J gene is TRBJ2-7, the V gene TRBV2, with TRBD2 matching 9 bases. The V gene's germline CDR1 is SNHLY and CDR2 FYNNEI. The CDR3 length is 15 residues. Losses at the gene ends were 2 bases for V and 2 bases for J; bases not matched to a gene: 4. This CDR3 reads CASSEMAGGAYEQYF. The CDR3 DNA reads TGTGCCAGCAGTGAAATGGCGGGGGGGGCCTACGAGCAGTACTTC.

This clone was observed once. V gene TRBV27 combines with J gene TRBJ2-1, with 10 nucleotides matching TRBD1. CDR1 is MNHEY and CDR2 is SMNVEV in the germline V gene (reference sequence). CDR3 length: 16 residues. The ends lost 6 bases at V and 9 bases at J; junction bases unmatched: 14. CDR3 amino acids: CASRVTWTGGRGEQFF. The CDR3 nucleotides read TGTGCCAGCAGAGTTACTTGGACAGGGGGGAGAGGTGAGCAGTTCTTC.

This sequence joins TRBV19 and TRBJ1-5, with a tentative D call TRBD1 (5 bases). V was pared by 1 base and J by 2 bases, with 15 bases between. The germline CDR1 and CDR2 sequences are LNHDA and SQIVND (reference sequence). CDR3 length equals 17 residues. This chain's CDR3 is CASSIGGGQGRNQPQHF. The DNA of the CDR3 is TGTGCCAGTAGTATAGGGGGAGGGCAGGGTCGCAATCAGCCCCAGCATTTT.